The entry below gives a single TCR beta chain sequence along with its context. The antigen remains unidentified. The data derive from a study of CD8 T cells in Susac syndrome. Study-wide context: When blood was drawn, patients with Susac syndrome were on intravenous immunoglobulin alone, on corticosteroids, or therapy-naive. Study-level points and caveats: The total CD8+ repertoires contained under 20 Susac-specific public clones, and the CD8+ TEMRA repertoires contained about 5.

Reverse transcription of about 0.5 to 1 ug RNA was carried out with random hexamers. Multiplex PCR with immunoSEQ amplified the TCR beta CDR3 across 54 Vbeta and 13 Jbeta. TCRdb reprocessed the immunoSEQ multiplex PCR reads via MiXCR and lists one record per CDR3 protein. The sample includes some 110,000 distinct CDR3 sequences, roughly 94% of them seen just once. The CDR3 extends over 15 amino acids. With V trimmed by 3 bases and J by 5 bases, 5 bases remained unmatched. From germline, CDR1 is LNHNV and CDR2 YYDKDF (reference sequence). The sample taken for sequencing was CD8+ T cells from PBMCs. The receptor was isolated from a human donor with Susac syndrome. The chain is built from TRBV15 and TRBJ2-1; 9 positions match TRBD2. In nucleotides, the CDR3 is TGTGCCACCAGCAGGGGTAGCGGGGGTCACAATGAGCAGTTCTTC. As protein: CATSRGSGGHNEQFF.